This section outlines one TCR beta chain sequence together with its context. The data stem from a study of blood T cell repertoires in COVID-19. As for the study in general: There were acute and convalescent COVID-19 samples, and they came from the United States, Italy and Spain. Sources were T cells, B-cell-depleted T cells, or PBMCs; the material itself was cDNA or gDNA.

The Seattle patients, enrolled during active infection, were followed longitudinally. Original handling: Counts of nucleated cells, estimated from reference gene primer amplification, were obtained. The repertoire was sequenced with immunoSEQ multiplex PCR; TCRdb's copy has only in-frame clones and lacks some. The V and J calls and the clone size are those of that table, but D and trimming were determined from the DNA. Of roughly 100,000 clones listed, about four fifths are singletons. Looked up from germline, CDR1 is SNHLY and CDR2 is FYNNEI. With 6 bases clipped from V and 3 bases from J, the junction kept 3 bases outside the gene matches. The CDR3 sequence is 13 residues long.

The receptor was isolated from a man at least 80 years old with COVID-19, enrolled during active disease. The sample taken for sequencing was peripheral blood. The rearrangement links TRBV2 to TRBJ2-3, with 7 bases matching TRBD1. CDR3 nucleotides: TGTGCCAGCAGGCAGGGACAGACAGATACGCAGTATTTT. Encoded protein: CASRQGQTDTQYF.